The T cell receptor (beta chain) under discussion was sequenced for a study of CD8+ T cells in alopecia areata. Study observations and caveats: In lesional scalp, particularly from alopecia totalis/universalis, clonality was higher than in normal scalp. Clarity of TCR sharing across patients fell short of that in mice, possibly HLA-related.

The germline V gene encodes CDR1 SGHNT and CDR2 YYREEE (reference sequence). Trimming pared 4 bases from V and 5 bases from J, leaving 15 bases between. This CDR3 has 14 amino acids. This clone was detected only once. What it recognizes is unknown. Alopecia areata patients had lesional scalp punch biopsies and peripheral blood taken from them. Using a FACSAria, the CD4+ and CD8+ T cells were sorted from the PBMCs. RNA was extracted and reverse transcribed into cDNA as the sequencing template. Assay used: immunoSEQ multiplex PCR; TCRdb lists only in-frame clones, some missing. The table has about 69,000 clones, approximately 60% seen once; the top ten hold approximately 15%.

The chain has TRBV5-4 and TRBJ2-5, with a tentative D call TRBD2 (5 bases). This TCR came from a human donor with alopecia areata. The sequenced sample was CD8+ T cells sorted from blood, obtained at week 0. In DNA form, the CDR3 reads TGTGCCAGCAGCCTTAGGGAGCCGAGGGAGACCCAGTACTTC. Its protein is CASSLREPRETQYF.